The rows below give T cell receptor beta chains drawn from one sample of a study of T cells after yellow fever vaccination. TCRdb reprocessed the 5' RACE reads via MiXCR and lists one record per CDR3 protein. The sample holds 300,000 to 400,000 distinct CDR3 sequences; 7.5% to 9% are singletons and the top ten take around 17%. Here the sequenced sample was PBMCs, taken on the day of the first yellow fever vaccination. These receptors were collected from a man aged 18-30 years who received the YFV17D yellow fever vaccine. Each CDR3 is given with its conserved first and last residue. A D gene is named only where the DNA matches it firmly. Where a row states a size, it is once, few, many or the class of an expanded clone; other rows omit it.

>TRBV4-1|TRBJ2-3|many|TRBD2|15
TGCGCCAGCAGCCAAGGACTAGCGGGGAGAGGTACGCAGTATTTT
CASSQGLAGRGTQYF
>TRBV29-1|TRBJ2-5|NA|NA|12
TGCAGCGTTCTGGGGCTTCCCGAGACCCAGTACTTC
CSVLGLPETQYF
>TRBV6-2/TRBV6-3|TRBJ2-1|NA|NA|14
TGTGCCAGCGCAGGGACAGTGGGAGGAAATGAGCAGTTCTTC
CASAGTVGGNEQFF
>TRBV5-5|TRBJ2-6|few|NA|17
TGTGCCAGCAGCTTGGCAGGGTGGTTGTCTGGGGCCAACGTCCTGACTTTC
CASSLAGWLSGANVLTF
>TRBV10-3|TRBJ2-3|many|NA|18
TGTGCCATCAGCCTGGGGGGGCTTCGAGCGGGGAGGGCGGATACGCAGTATTTT
CAISLGGLRAGRADTQYF
>TRBV12-3/TRBV12-4|TRBJ1-4|many|TRBD1|13
TGTGCCAGCAGTCTGGGGACAGGGGAAAAACTGTTTTTT
CASSLGTGEKLFF
>TRBV7-6|TRBJ2-7|NA|NA|13
TGTGCCAGCCTAGTGTCACGGAGCTACGAGCAGTACTTC
CASLVSRSYEQYF
>TRBV6-2/TRBV6-3|TRBJ2-3|few|TRBD2|16
TGTGCCAGCAGTTACTCGATGGGGGGGAGCACAGATACGCAGTATTTT
CASSYSMGGSTDTQYF
>TRBV2|TRBJ1-3|few|NA|13
TGTGCCAGCAGTTGGACGAGGGGAAACACCATATATTTT
CASSWTRGNTIYF
>TRBV7-9|TRBJ2-5|NA|TRBD1|14
TGTGCCAGCAGACAGACAGGGGTGGGAGAGACCCAGTACTTC
CASRQTGVGETQYF
>TRBV7-9|TRBJ2-2|many|NA|12
TGTGCCAGCAGCTCCTACACCGGGGAGCTGTTTTTT
CASSSYTGELFF
>TRBV11-2|TRBJ1-1|NA|NA|15
TGTGCCAGCAGCTTAGATGGTGGCGGGTACACTGAAGCTTTCTTT
CASSLDGGGYTEAFF
>TRBV27|TRBJ1-6|few|NA|14
TGTGCCAGCAATAGGAAGGCCGGGGGATCACCCCTCCACTTT
CASNRKAGGSPLHF
>TRBV19|TRBJ1-1|few|NA|14
TGTGCCAGTAGTGCTCAGGGGTTGAACACTGAAGCTTTCTTT
CASSAQGLNTEAFF
>TRBV7-3|TRBJ1-1|few|TRBD1|15
TGTGCCAGCAGCTTATCAGGGGGGGGAAACACTGAAGCTTTCTTT
CASSLSGGGNTEAFF
>TRBV4-1|TRBJ2-5|few|NA|15
TGCGCCAGCACCAGGGCCGGGACACATCAAGAGACCCAGTACTTC
CASTRAGTHQETQYF
>TRBV3-1|TRBJ1-2|many|NA|11
TGTGCCAGCCAAGGACCGCAGGGCTACACCTTC
CASQGPQGYTF
>TRBV6-5|TRBJ2-3|NA|NA|14
TGTGCCAGCAGTTATAAGGGGGAGTCAGATACGCAGTATTTT
CASSYKGESDTQYF
>TRBV12-3/TRBV12-4|TRBJ2-2|NA|NA|15
TGTGCCACCACCAGCAGGGGTAGGGGCACCGGGGAGCTGTTTTTT
CATTSRGRGTGELFF
>TRBV4-3|TRBJ1-6|once|TRBD1|18
TGCGCCAGCAGCCAAGCGGGACAGCCCAAAGGTGGTTATTCACCCCTCCACTTT
CASSQAGQPKGGYSPLHF
>TRBV20-1|TRBJ2-2|few|NA|15
TGCAGTGCTAGAGTTGGGACGGTGAACACCGGGGAGCTGTTTTTT
CSARVGTVNTGELFF
>TRBV24-1|TRBJ2-1|NA|NA|13
TGTGCCACCAGTGCGACCGGGGGAACTGAGCAGTTCTTC
CATSATGGTEQFF
>TRBV12-3/TRBV12-4|TRBJ1-2|few|TRBD1|13
TGTGCCTCTAACAGGGGTGAGGCCTATGGCTACACCTTC
CASNRGEAYGYTF
>TRBV11-3|TRBJ2-6|NA|TRBD2|15
TGTGCCCGGGGGGGCGTAAGCTCTGGGGCCAACGTCCTGACTTTC
CARGGVSSGANVLTF
>TRBV6-1|TRBJ2-2|few|NA|14
TGTGCCAGCATGCCGGACAGCAACACCGGGGAGCTGTTTTTT
CASMPDSNTGELFF
>TRBV4-1|TRBJ2-1|many|NA|14
TGCGCCAGCAGCCAAGATGCGCGGCCTGGGAAGCAGTTCTTC
CASSQDARPGKQFF
>TRBV12-3/TRBV12-4|TRBJ2-3|NA|TRBD2|16
TGTGCCAGCAGTCAACAGTCACTAGCGTTCACAGATACGCAGTATTTT
CASSQQSLAFTDTQYF
>TRBV6-1|TRBJ1-3|few|NA|15
TGTGCCAGCACCAGAGGCGTACAATCGGGAAACACCATATATTTT
CASTRGVQSGNTIYF
>TRBV7-8|TRBJ1-2|few|TRBD1|15
TGTGCCAGCAGCTTAGGGGACAGGGGGCGCTATGGCTACACCTTC
CASSLGDRGRYGYTF
>TRBV7-2|TRBJ1-2|few|NA|13
TGTGCCAGCAGCTTCCGGGGGCGCCATGGCTACACCTTC
CASSFRGRHGYTF
>TRBV5-1|TRBJ2-7|few|TRBD1|14
TGCGCCAGCGGCGAAACAGGGGGCGGCTACGAGCAGTACTTC
CASGETGGGYEQYF
>TRBV9|TRBJ2-3|few|NA|13
TGTGCCAGCACCCCGACGGGGGCGGGTACGCAGTATTTT
CASTPTGAGTQYF
>TRBV7-2|TRBJ1-2|NA|NA|12
TGTGCCAGCAGCTCAGGCGAATGGGGCTACACCTTC
CASSSGEWGYTF
>TRBV12-3/TRBV12-4|TRBJ2-5|NA|NA|16
TGTGCCAGCAGTTTTGCTAAGGGTTGGGGCAAAGAGACCCAGTACTTC
CASSFAKGWGKETQYF